The 29 T cell receptor beta chains given below trace back to one sample, sequenced in a study of long-term antiretroviral therapy in people with HIV. The libraries were made with immunoSEQ v3.0 at survey level. Profiling relied on immunoSEQ multiplex PCR, and the TCRdb table lists in-frame clones only, not all of them. The sample yields 16,000 or so clones, approximately 87% seen once. The material sequenced was unsorted PBMCs, taken 0.7 years before starting antiretroviral therapy. The receptors were sampled from a man aged 50 or older with HIV.

The rearrangement joins TRBV9 to TRBJ1-2; TRBD1 aligns across 8 bases. Germline CDR1 SGDLS, CDR2 YYNGEE. With V trimmed by 2 bases and J by 4 bases, 4 bases remained unmatched. The CDR3 spans 14 residues. DNA of the CDR3: TGTGCCAGCAGCGTCACAGGGGGTCTCTATGGCTACACCTTC. As protein: CASSVTGGLYGYTF.

The J gene is TRBJ1-1, the V gene TRBV30, with TRBD1 matching 7 bases. The length of the CDR3 is 15 residues. Trimming removed 1 base from V and 0 bases from J; junction bases left unmatched: 5. Germline V lookup: CDR1 GTSNPN, CDR2 SVGIG (reference sequence). The CDR3 spells CAWSGTGFLNTEAFF. The CDR3 region has the DNA TGTGCCTGGAGTGGGACAGGTTTCTTGAACACTGAAGCTTTCTTT.

V gene TRBV5-1 combines with J gene TRBJ2-1; D is unclear. The germline V gene has CDR1 SGHRS and CDR2 YFSETQ. V gave up 4 bases and J gave up 0 bases, with 8 bases separating them. This CDR3 contains 14 residues. The CDR3 sequence is CASSPESSYNEQFF. The CDR3 DNA is TGCGCCAGCAGCCCGGAAAGCTCCTACAATGAGCAGTTCTTC.

The V and J genes are TRBV7-2 and TRBJ1-2; the match to TRBD1 covers 11 bases. This CDR3 has 18 residues. V dropped 5 bases and J dropped 4; count of bases not matched to a gene: 15. Germline V gene lookup returns CDR1 SGHTA and CDR2 FQGNSA. The CDR3 protein is CASSPPGGQGAFIYGYTF. CDR3 DNA: TGTGCCAGCAGCCCTCCCGGCGGACAGGGGGCGTTTATCTATGGCTACACCTTC.

As DNA, the CDR3 is TGTGCCAGCTCAATCACTAGTGACTTTGTTTACAATGAGCAGTTCTTC. Translating gives CASSITSDFVYNEQFF. The V call is TRBV18, the J call TRBJ2-1; TRBD2 might be the D (5 bases). The CDR3 is 16 amino acids. Trimming took off 5 bases at V and 4 bases at J, with 18 bases between the two ends. Germline V CDR1 and CDR2: KGHSH, LQKENI.

The J gene is TRBJ2-3, the V gene TRBV27; the match to TRBD2 covers 8 bases. The CDR3 is made up of 14 amino acids. The trim removed 10 bases at V and 2 bases at J, leaving 8 bases unmatched. Germline V gives CDR1 MNHEY, CDR2 SMNVEV (reference sequence). CDR3 protein: CATRREGLTDTQYF. The DNA of the CDR3 is TGTGCCACTCGACGGGAGGGACTCACAGATACGCAGTATTTT.

The CDR3 bases are TGTGCCAGCAGCTTGTACAGGGGAACAAAGGTCTACGAGCAGTACTTC. Translating gives CASSLYRGTKVYEQYF. J is TRBJ2-7 and V is TRBV7-9; TRBD1 agrees at 7 bases. The CDR3 is 16 residues long. J lost 3 bases, V lost 3 bases, and 11 bases had no gene match. CDR1 and CDR2 from the germline V gene are SEHNR and FQNEAQ (reference sequence).

This chain links TRBV5-1 with TRBJ2-5; no clear D gene. V lost 5 bases and J lost 0, with 8 bases in between. This CDR3 is 13 amino acids long. The germline V gene encodes CDR1 SGHRS and CDR2 YFSETQ. The CDR3 is CASSWGNQETQYF. Here the CDR3 DNA reads TGCGCCAGCAGTTGGGGAAACCAAGAGACCCAGTACTTC.

The CDR3 protein is CASRSYRGGYTF. CDR3 bases: TGTGCCAGCAGATCCTACAGAGGCGGCTACACCTTC. The genes are TRBV6-6 and TRBJ1-2; D remains ambiguous. The CDR3 is 12 amino acids. CDR1 and CDR2 from the germline V gene are MNHNY and SVGAGI (reference sequence). Between the trimmed V and J ends, which lost 6 bases and 8 bases, there was a span of 13 bases.

The chain has TRBV6-5 and TRBJ1-2; TRBD1 matches at 7 bases. CDR1 is MNHEY, CDR2 SVGAGI, per germline. V gave up 8 bases and J gave up 1 base; unmatched junction bases: 10. There are 15 residues in the CDR3. CDR3 residues: CASGSKQGINYGYTF. The DNA for the CDR3 is TGTGCCAGCGGGTCTAAACAGGGGATTAACTATGGCTACACCTTC.

The chain links TRBV5-4 to TRBJ2-7, with 12 bases matching TRBD1. The CDR3 runs 15 residues. Trimming cost V 6 bases and J 5 bases; bases outside gene matches: 9. Germline values: CDR1 SGHNT, CDR2 YYREEE (reference sequence). The CDR3 region is CASTLTGTGGHEQYF. DNA of the CDR3: TGTGCCAGCACCCTTACCGGGACAGGGGGCCACGAGCAGTACTTC.

The chain recombines TRBV29-1 with TRBJ1-1; D is undetermined. CDR1 is SQVTM, CDR2 ANQGSEA, per germline. The CDR3 is 13 residues long. Trimming cost V 7 bases and J 0 bases, with 12 bases left between them. The CDR3 region is CSAVVGMNTEAFF. DNA of the CDR3: TGCAGCGCTGTTGTGGGAATGAACACTGAAGCTTTCTTT.

This chain links TRBV7-2 with TRBJ1-5; TRBD1 agrees at 9 bases. The trim removed 5 bases at V and 6 bases at J, leaving 11 bases unmatched. Germline V gene sequence: CDR1 SGHTA, CDR2 FQGNSA. CDR3 length: 16 residues. The CDR3 sequence: CASSRDGQGFGQPQHF. The DNA for the CDR3 is TGTGCCAGCAGCCGCGACGGACAGGGGTTCGGTCAGCCCCAGCATTTT.

The V call is TRBV5-4, the J call TRBJ1-3; D perhaps matches TRBD1 (5 bases). Per germline, CDR1 SGHNT and CDR2 YYREEE (reference sequence). The CDR3 has 15 residues. Trimming removed 4 bases at V and 4 bases at J, with 15 bases between. The CDR3 reads CASSAPWGSGNTIYF. The CDR3 nucleotides read TGTGCCAGCAGCGCTCCCTGGGGGTCCGGAAACACCATATATTTT.

The chain has TRBV11-2 and TRBJ2-4; D is possibly TRBD1 (5 bases). Per the germline V gene, CDR1 is SGHAT and CDR2 is FQNNGV. This CDR3 has 16 amino acids. Deletions cut 1 base from V and 0 bases from J, with 10 bases between. CDR3 protein: CASSLGQGLAKNIQYF. CDR3 DNA sequence: TGTGCCAGCAGCTTAGGTCAGGGTTTAGCCAAAAACATTCAGTACTTC.

This chain links TRBV10-1 with TRBJ2-7; D may be TRBD1 or TRBD2 (5 bases each). The CDR3 has 13 residues. Trimming took off 8 bases at V and 2 bases at J, with 13 bases between the two ends. CDR1 and CDR2 from the germline V gene are WNHNN and SYGVQD (reference sequence). The CDR3 DNA reads as TGCGCCAGCGGGACCGGTACCACCTACGAGCAGTACTTC. Its translation is CASGTGTTYEQYF.

The chain links TRBV25-1 to TRBJ2-5, with D perhaps matching TRBD1 (5 bases). Germline V gene data show CDR1 as MGHDK and CDR2 as SYGVNS. V shed 7 bases and J shed 1 base, with 13 bases lying between them. This CDR3 contains 14 residues. The CDR3 sequence: CASTDRQTQETQYF. The CDR3 nucleotides are TGTGCCAGCACCGACCGACAGACCCAAGAGACCCAGTACTTC.

This chain uses TRBV18 with TRBJ2-5, with unresolved D. The V end was cut by 3 bases, the J end by 1 base, with 15 bases between. Germline V CDR1 and CDR2: KGHSH, LQKENI. This CDR3 region has 16 residues. In DNA form, the CDR3 reads TGTGCCAGCTCACCCCCAAAGCGAGACCCCCAAGAGACCCAGTACTTC. Translated, it gives CASSPPKRDPQETQYF.

This clone was seen once. The conserved final phenylalanine or tryptophan is absent from the CDR3, which likely points to a read error. The chain couples TRBV18 to TRBJ1-3; D remains unclear. Trimming left V 0 bases short and J 0 bases short, with 3 bases between. CDR1 is KGHSH and CDR2 is LQKENI in the germline V gene. The CDR3 is made up of 14 amino acids. CDR3 sequence: CASSPPGSGNTIYP. DNA for the CDR3: TGTGCCAGCTCACCACCAGGCTCTGGAAACACCATATATCCC.

This clone has just one count. This rearrangement joins TRBV7-2 to TRBJ1-2; 7 bases line up with TRBD1. The CDR3 sequence is 16 residues long. CDR1 is SGHTA, CDR2 FQGNSA, per germline. The V segment lost 5 bases and the J segment 4 bases; nucleotides outside the gene matches: 13. The CDR3 sequence is CASSQTWDRVPYGYTF. In DNA form, the CDR3 reads TGTGCCAGCAGCCAAACCTGGGACAGAGTCCCCTATGGCTACACCTTC.

The chain recombines TRBV6-5 with TRBJ2-7; D is perhaps TRBD1 (5 bases). The CDR3 has 14 amino acids. Trimming shortened V by 4 bases and J by 2 bases, and 12 bases separated the two germline ends. Germline V gene data show CDR1 as MNHEY and CDR2 as SVGAGI. The CDR3 loop reads CASSSPGQTYEQYF. In DNA, the CDR3 is TGTGCCAGCAGTTCGCCAGGGCAGACCTACGAGCAGTACTTC.

The rearrangement joins TRBV9 to TRBJ1-5; D is unresolved. Germline V gene data show CDR1 as SGDLS and CDR2 as YYNGEE. V gave up 0 bases and J gave up 7 bases, with 8 bases separating them. The CDR3 has 13 residues. The CDR3 nucleotides are TGTGCCAGCAGCGTAGCCGGCGACCAGCCCCAGCATTTT. Protein sequence: CASSVAGDQPQHF.

The V gene is TRBV6-5, the J gene TRBJ2-3, with no clear D. Germline V gene data show CDR1 as MNHEY and CDR2 as SVGAGI. This CDR3 is 12 amino acids long. Trimming took 4 bases from V and 7 from J, leaving 9 bases between them. Here the CDR3 DNA reads TGTGCCAGCAGTTCAACCCCACATACGCAGTATTTT. Translating gives CASSSTPHTQYF.

The chain joins TRBV10-3 to TRBJ2-5; 8 nucleotides line up with TRBD2. The CDR3 contains 15 residues. V was clipped by 6 bases and J by 4 bases; unmatched bases: 10. Germline CDR1 is ENHRY and CDR2 is SYGVKD. CDR3 amino acids: CAISRAGSGAETQYF. The CDR3 region has the DNA TGTGCCATCAGCCGAGCAGGTAGCGGGGCAGAGACCCAGTACTTC.

The J gene is TRBJ2-7, the V gene TRBV19, with 7 bases that match TRBD2. The junction had 2 bases not matched to a gene; V was cut back by 1 base and J by 2 bases. The V gene's germline CDR1 is LNHDA and CDR2 SQIVND (reference sequence). The CDR3 contains 14 residues. CDR3 region: CASSIGGSAYEQYF. Here the CDR3 DNA reads TGTGCCAGTAGTATAGGCGGGAGCGCCTACGAGCAGTACTTC.

This clone was counted once. The chain recombines TRBV29-1 with TRBJ2-1; TRBD2 is a possible D gene (7 bases). This CDR3 has 13 amino acids. In germline, CDR1 is SQVTM, CDR2 ANQGSEA. Trimming shortened V by 0 bases and J by 8 bases, and 11 bases separated the two germline ends. DNA of the CDR3: TGCAGCGTTGAAGATCCGGGGGGCTATGAGCAGTTCTTC. It translates to CSVEDPGGYEQFF.

The chain combines TRBV7-8 with TRBJ2-3; 15 positions agree with TRBD2. This CDR3 has 19 residues. Germline values: CDR1 SGHVS, CDR2 FQNEAQ. J was trimmed by 3 bases and V by 1 base; bases with no gene match: 8. The CDR3 loop reads CASSLGGLAGGRVTDTQYF. The CDR3 DNA sequence: TGTGCCAGCAGCTTAGGGGGACTAGCGGGAGGAAGGGTAACAGATACGCAGTATTTT.

The chain is built from TRBV18 and TRBJ1-5; D gene unclear. The germline V and J ends were trimmed by 2 bases and 5 bases, with 7 bases remaining between them. The CDR3 runs 13 residues. Per the germline V gene, CDR1 is KGHSH and CDR2 is LQKENI. The CDR3 spells CASSPGEDQPQHF. The CDR3 DNA reads TGTGCCAGCTCACCAGGGGAAGATCAGCCCCAGCATTTT.

J is TRBJ1-5 and V is TRBV7-2; TRBD1 might be the D (6 bases). Germline V gene data show CDR1 as SGHTA and CDR2 as FQGNSA. The V and J ends lost 4 bases and 2 bases respectively, with 9 bases between them. This CDR3 spans 14 amino acids. Here the CDR3 reads CASSYREGNQPQHF. As DNA, the CDR3 is TGTGCCAGCAGCTACAGGGAGGGCAATCAGCCCCAGCATTTT.